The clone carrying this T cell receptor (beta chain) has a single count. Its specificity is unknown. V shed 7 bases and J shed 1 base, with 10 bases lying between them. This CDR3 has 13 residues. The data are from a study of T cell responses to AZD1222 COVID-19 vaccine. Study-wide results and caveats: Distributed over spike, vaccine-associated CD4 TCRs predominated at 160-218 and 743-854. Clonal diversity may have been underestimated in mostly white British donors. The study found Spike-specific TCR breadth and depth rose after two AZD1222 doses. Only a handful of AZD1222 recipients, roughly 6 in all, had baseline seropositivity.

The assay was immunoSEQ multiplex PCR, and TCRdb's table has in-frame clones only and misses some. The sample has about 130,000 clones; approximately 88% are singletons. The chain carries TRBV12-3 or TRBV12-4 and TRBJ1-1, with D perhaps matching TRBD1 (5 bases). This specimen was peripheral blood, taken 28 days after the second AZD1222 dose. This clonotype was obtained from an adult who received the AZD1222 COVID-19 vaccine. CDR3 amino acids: CASMGTANTEAFF. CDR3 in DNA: TGTGCCAGCATGGGGACTGCGAACACTGAAGCTTTCTTT.